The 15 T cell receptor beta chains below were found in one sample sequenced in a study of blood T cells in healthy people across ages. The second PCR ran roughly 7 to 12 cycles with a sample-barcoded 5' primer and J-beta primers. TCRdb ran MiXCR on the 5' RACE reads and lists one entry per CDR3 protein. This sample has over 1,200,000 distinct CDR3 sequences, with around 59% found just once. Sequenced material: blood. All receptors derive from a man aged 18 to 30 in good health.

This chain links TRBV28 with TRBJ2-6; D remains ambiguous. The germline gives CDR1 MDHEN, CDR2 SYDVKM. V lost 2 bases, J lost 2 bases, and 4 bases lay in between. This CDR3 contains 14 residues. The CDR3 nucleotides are TGTGCCAGCAGTTTACTGACTGGGGCCAACGTCCTGACTTTC. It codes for CASSLLTGANVLTF.

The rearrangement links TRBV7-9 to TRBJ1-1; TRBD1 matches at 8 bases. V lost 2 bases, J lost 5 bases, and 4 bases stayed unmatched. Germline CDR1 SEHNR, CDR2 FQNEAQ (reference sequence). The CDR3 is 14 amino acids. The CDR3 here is CASSLQGAKTEAFF. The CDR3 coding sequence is TGTGCCAGCAGCTTACAGGGGGCGAAGACTGAAGCTTTCTTT.

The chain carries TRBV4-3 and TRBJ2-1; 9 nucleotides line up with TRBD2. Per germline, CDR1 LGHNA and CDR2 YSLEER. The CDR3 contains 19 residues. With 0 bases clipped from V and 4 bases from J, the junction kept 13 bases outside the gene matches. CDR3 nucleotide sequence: TGCGCCAGCAGCCAAGAGGATGGGATAGCGGGGGCCCCGTACAATGAGCAGTTCTTC. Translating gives CASSQEDGIAGAPYNEQFF.

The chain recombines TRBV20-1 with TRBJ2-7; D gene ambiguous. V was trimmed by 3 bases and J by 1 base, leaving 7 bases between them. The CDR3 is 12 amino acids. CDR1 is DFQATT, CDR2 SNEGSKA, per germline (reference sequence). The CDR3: CSASSYSYEQYF. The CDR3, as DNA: TGCAGTGCTAGTAGTTATTCCTACGAGCAGTACTTC.

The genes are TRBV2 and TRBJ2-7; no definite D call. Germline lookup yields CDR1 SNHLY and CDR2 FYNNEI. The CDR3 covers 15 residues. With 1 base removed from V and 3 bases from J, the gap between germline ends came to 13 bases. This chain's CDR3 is CASSEVQPRVYEQYF. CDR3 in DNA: TGTGCCAGCAGTGAAGTTCAGCCTAGGGTCTACGAGCAGTACTTC.

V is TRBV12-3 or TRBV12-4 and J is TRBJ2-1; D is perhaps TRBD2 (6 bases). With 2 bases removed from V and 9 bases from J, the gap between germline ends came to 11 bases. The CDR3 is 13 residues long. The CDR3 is CASSLTGVGEQFF. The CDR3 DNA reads TGTGCCAGCAGTTTAACGGGAGTGGGTGAGCAGTTCTTC.

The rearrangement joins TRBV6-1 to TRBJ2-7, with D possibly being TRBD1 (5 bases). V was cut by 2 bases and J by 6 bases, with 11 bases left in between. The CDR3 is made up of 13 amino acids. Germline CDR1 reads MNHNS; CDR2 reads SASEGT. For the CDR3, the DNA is TGTGCCAGCAGTGAACGTCAGGGAAGCGAGCAGTACTTC. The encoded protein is CASSERQGSEQYF.

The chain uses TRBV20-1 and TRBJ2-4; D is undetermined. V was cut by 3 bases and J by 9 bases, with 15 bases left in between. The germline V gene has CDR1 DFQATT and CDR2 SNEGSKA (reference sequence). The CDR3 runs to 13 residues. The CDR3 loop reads CSASLTGTGIQYF. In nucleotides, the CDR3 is TGCAGTGCTAGCTTAACCGGCACGGGCATTCAGTACTTC.

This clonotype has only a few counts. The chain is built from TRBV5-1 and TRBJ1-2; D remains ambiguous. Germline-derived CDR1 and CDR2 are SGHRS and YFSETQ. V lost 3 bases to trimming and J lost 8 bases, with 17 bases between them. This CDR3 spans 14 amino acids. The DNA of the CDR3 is TGCGCCAGCAGCTCAGAGACAAGGTCGAGAGGCTACACCTTC. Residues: CASSSETRSRGYTF. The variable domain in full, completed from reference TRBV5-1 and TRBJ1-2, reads KAGVTQTPRYLIKTRGQQVTLSCSPISGHRSVSWYQQTPGQGLQFLFEYFSETQRNKGNFPGRFSGRQFSNSRSEMNVSTLELGDSALYLCASSSETRSRGYTFGSGTRLTVV.

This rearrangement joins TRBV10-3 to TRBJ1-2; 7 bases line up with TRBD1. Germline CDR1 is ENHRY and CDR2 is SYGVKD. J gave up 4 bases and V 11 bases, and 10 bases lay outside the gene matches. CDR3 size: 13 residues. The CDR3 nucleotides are TGTGCCCCCAGGGGGGCAGGGGTCTATGGCTACACCTTC. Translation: CAPRGAGVYGYTF.

CDR3 in amino acids: CASSPSGGDYNEQFF. In nucleotides, the CDR3 is TGTGCCAGCAGCCCAAGCGGGGGGGACTACAATGAGCAGTTCTTC. The chain recombines TRBV9 with TRBJ2-1; 10 bases are shared with TRBD2. V shed 4 bases, J shed 3 bases, and the junction held 4 bases outside the gene matches. From germline, CDR1 is SGDLS and CDR2 YYNGEE. This CDR3 has 15 amino acids.

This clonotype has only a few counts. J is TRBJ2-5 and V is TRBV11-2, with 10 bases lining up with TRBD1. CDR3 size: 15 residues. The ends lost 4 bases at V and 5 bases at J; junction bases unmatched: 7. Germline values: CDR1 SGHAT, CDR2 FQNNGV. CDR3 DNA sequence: TGTGCCAGCAGCTCCGGGACAGGGGTCCGGGAGACCCAGTACTTC. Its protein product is CASSSGTGVRETQYF. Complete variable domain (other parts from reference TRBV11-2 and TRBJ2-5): EAGVAQSPRYKIIEKRQSVAFWCNPISGHATLYWYQQILGQGPKLLIQFQNNGVVDDSQLPKDRFSAERLKGVDSTLKIQPAKLEDSAVYLCASSSGTGVRETQYFGPGTRLLVL.

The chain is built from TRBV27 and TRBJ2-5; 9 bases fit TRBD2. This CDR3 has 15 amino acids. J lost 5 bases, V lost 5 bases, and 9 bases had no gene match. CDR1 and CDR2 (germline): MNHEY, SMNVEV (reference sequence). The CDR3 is CASSPSGASGETQYF. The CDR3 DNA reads TGTGCCAGCAGTCCTAGCGGGGCCTCCGGGGAGACCCAGTACTTC.

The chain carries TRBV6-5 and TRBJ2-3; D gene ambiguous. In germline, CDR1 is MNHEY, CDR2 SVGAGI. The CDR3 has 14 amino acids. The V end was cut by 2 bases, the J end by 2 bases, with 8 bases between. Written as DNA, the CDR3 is TGTGCCAGCAGTTACGGCAGGTTCACAGATACGCAGTATTTT. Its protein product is CASSYGRFTDTQYF.

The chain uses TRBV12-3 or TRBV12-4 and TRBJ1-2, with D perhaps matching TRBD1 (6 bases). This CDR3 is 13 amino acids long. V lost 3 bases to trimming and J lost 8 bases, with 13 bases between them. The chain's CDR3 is CASSLGAPRGYTF. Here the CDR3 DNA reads TGTGCCAGCAGTTTGGGGGCACCCAGGGGCTACACCTTC.